Included here is one T cell receptor beta chain sequence, with context. The data were obtained in a study of blood T cell repertoires in COVID-19. Study in general: Samples taken during acute and convalescent COVID-19 were collected in the United States, Italy and Spain. T cells, B-cell-depleted T cells, or PBMCs provided the cDNA or gDNA that served as material.

Looked up from germline, CDR1 is SGHRS and CDR2 is YFSETQ. The CDR3 runs 15 residues. The V end lost 4 bases, the J end lost 6 bases, and 14 bases lay between the germline ends. Authors' processing steps: Amplification with reference gene primers provided the estimates of nucleated cell counts. Sequenced by immunoSEQ multiplex PCR; TCRdb stores in-frame clones only, minus some. Clone size and V and J calls were adopted from that table, with D and trimming inferred from the DNA. Among about 150,000 clones listed, about four fifths were seen once. Source material: peripheral blood. This receptor was identified in a woman of 80 years or more with acute or convalescent COVID-19. This chain links TRBV5-1 with TRBJ1-6; D is undetermined. The CDR3 sequence is CASSVSGVGNSPLHF. The CDR3 DNA reads as TGCGCCAGCAGCGTATCCGGGGTGGGTAATTCACCCCTCCACTTT.